The present entry profiles one T cell receptor (beta chain) with its context. This entry comes from a study of blood T cell repertoires in COVID-19. Study-wide background: Samples of COVID-19 (acute and convalescent) were obtained from the United States, Italy and Spain. PBMCs, B-cell-depleted T cells, or T cells provided the cDNA or gDNA that made up the material.

Per the original data handling: Amplified reference gene primers provided the basis for estimating nucleated cell counts. Profiled with immunoSEQ multiplex PCR; TCRdb holds only in-frame clones, not every one. V and J calls plus clone size are reproduced from that table; the DNA served to infer D and trimming. The repertoire holds about 150,000 clones, with approximately 86% as singletons. The germline gives CDR1 SQVTM, CDR2 ANQGSEA. CDR3 length: 13 amino acids. J lost 7 bases, V lost 6 bases, and 10 bases had no gene match. Recruited during active infection, patients (from Seattle) were subsequently followed longitudinally.

Specimen: peripheral blood. The chain uses TRBV29-1 and TRBJ2-7, with 9 bases identical to TRBD1. This clonotype was obtained from a man aged 55 to 70 with COVID-19, enrolled during active disease. The CDR3 sequence is CSVSGTGPKEQYF. Written as DNA, the CDR3 is TGCAGCGTATCCGGGACAGGGCCCAAGGAGCAGTACTTC.